The 28 T cell receptor beta chains below were found in one sample sequenced in a study of cytomegalovirus exposure and HLA in healthy donors. This PCR relied on a set of 60 Vbeta primers and 13 Jbeta primers. Produced via immunoSEQ multiplex PCR; TCRdb's table is partial and in-frame only. Of some 170,000 clones listed, 81% are singletons. What was sequenced was PBMCs. The receptors come from a woman aged 18-35 years in good health and CMV-seronegative.

CDR3 residues: CASSLTGGATGELFF. The DNA for the CDR3 is TGTGCCAGCAGTCTGACAGGGGGTGCTACCGGGGAGCTGTTTTTT. The gene calls are TRBV27 and TRBJ2-2; the match to TRBD1 covers 9 bases. The V segment lost 5 bases and the J segment 5 bases; nucleotides outside the gene matches: 6. The CDR3 is 15 amino acids. Germline V gene data show CDR1 as MNHEY and CDR2 as SMNVEV (reference sequence).

This chain joins TRBV5-1 and TRBJ2-2, with 8 positions matching TRBD1. CDR3 size: 17 residues. V shed 5 bases, J shed 7 bases, and the junction held 16 bases outside the gene matches. The germline CDR1 and CDR2 sequences are SGHRS and YFSETQ. The chain's CDR3 is CASSLMPGQVNFGELFF. In DNA form, the CDR3 reads TGCGCCAGCAGTTTAATGCCGGGACAGGTGAACTTCGGGGAGCTGTTTTTT.

V is TRBV28 and J is TRBJ2-1; 10 nucleotides align to TRBD2. The CDR3 has 17 amino acids. Germline V gene sequence: CDR1 MDHEN, CDR2 SYDVKM. Trimming cost V 4 bases and J 6 bases; bases outside gene matches: 12. The CDR3 reads CASSYPLGAGGVNEQFF. CDR3 DNA: TGTGCCAGCAGTTACCCCCTAGGAGCGGGAGGGGTCAATGAGCAGTTCTTC.

For this clone: The identical CDR3 is also encoded by other nucleotide sequences in the sample. The V call is TRBV9, the J call TRBJ1-6; weak D call: TRBD1 (5 bases). This CDR3 is 14 amino acids long. The V and J ends lost 0 bases and 7 bases respectively, with 8 bases between them. The germline V gene encodes CDR1 SGDLS and CDR2 YYNGEE. CDR3 residues: CASSVGGDNSPLHF. CDR3 in DNA: TGTGCCAGCAGCGTAGGGGGGGACAATTCACCCCTCCACTTT. Based on the CDR3 plus reference TRBV9 and TRBJ1-6, the full variable domain is DSGVTQTPKHLITATGQRVTLRCSPRSGDLSVYWYQQSLDQGLQFLIQYYNGEERAKGNILERFSAQQFPDLHSELNLSSLELGDSALYFCASSVGGDNSPLHFGNGTRLTVT.

This clone was detected once. The V and J genes are TRBV7-8 and TRBJ1-2; TRBD1 matches 8 bases. From germline, CDR1 is SGHVS and CDR2 FQNEAQ. The CDR3 is 16 amino acids. J was trimmed by 3 bases and V by 3 bases; bases with no gene match: 9. In nucleotides, the CDR3 is TGTGCCAGCAGCTTTAACCCGGGACAGGTGTACTATGGCTACACCTTC. Translated, it gives CASSFNPGQVYYGYTF.

With regard to this clone: Sequence at one end of the junction differs from germline and may be a read error. The rearrangement links TRBV4-1 to TRBJ2-7; D not certain. CDR3 length equals 14 residues. Per germline, CDR1 MGHRA and CDR2 YSYEKL. CDR3 loop: CASSQDWPSHEQYF. The CDR3 region has the DNA TGCGCCAGCAGCCAAGATTGGCCCTCCCACGAGCAGTACTTC.

This clone occurred once. This chain uses TRBV6-5 with TRBJ1-1; no clear D gene. The CDR3 length is 12 residues. Trimming removed 8 bases from V and 1 base from J, with 8 bases in between. Per germline, CDR1 MNHEY and CDR2 SVGAGI. The CDR3 region is CASVRENTEAFF. As DNA, the CDR3 is TGTGCCAGCGTACGAGAGAACACTGAAGCTTTCTTT.

This clone was seen a single time. The genes are TRBV10-2 and TRBJ2-1, with unresolved D. The CDR3 extends over 13 amino acids. Germline V gene sequence: CDR1 WSHSY, CDR2 SAAADI. V was shortened by 3 bases and J by 6 bases, with 9 bases between the two germline ends. CDR3 loop: CASSDPVPNEQFF. The DNA for the CDR3 is TGCGCCAGCAGTGACCCGGTCCCCAATGAGCAGTTCTTC.

The CDR3 loop reads CATSREIGWRNTEAFF. CDR3 in DNA: TGTGCCACCAGCAGAGAGATCGGGTGGAGAAACACTGAAGCTTTCTTT. The V gene is TRBV15, the J gene TRBJ1-1; D is unresolved. Per the germline V gene, CDR1 is LNHNV and CDR2 is YYDKDF (reference sequence). Trimming removed 0 bases at V and 2 bases at J, with 13 bases between. The CDR3 has 16 amino acids.

The rearrangement links TRBV28 to TRBJ2-7, with 12 positions matching TRBD1. Germline-derived CDR1 and CDR2 are MDHEN and SYDVKM. CDR3 length equals 15 residues. J lost 5 bases, V lost 3 bases, and 5 bases had no gene match. The CDR3 is CASSFEGQGADEQYF. CDR3 DNA sequence: TGTGCCAGCAGTTTTGAGGGACAGGGGGCCGACGAGCAGTACTTC.

The CDR3 loop is CASSWDRGSEQYF. Written as DNA, the CDR3 is TGTGCCAGCAGCTGGGACAGGGGAAGCGAGCAGTACTTC. The chain combines TRBV28 with TRBJ2-7; TRBD1 matches at 10 bases. CDR3 length equals 13 residues. Germline V gene data show CDR1 as MDHEN and CDR2 as SYDVKM. Unmatched junction bases numbered 5, after V lost 6 bases and J lost 6 bases.

V usage is TRBV5-1 and J usage is TRBJ2-1; D remains ambiguous. The germline CDR1 and CDR2 sequences are SGHRS and YFSETQ. CDR3 length: 11 amino acids. Trimming removed 4 bases at V and 6 bases at J, with 5 bases between. This CDR3 is CASSPGNEQFF. The CDR3 DNA is TGCGCCAGCAGCCCGGGCAATGAGCAGTTCTTC.

The V call is TRBV7-9, the J call TRBJ2-2; weak D call: TRBD2 (5 bases). The CDR3 is 15 amino acids. V dropped 6 bases and J dropped 7 bases, with 18 bases sitting between them. Germline lookup yields CDR1 SEHNR and CDR2 FQNEAQ (reference sequence). CDR3: CASRRDRGVGGELFF. The DNA of the CDR3 is TGTGCCAGCAGACGAGACCGGGGAGTGGGCGGGGAGCTGTTTTTT.

The chain couples TRBV9 to TRBJ2-6; 12 bases are shared with TRBD2. The germline gives CDR1 SGDLS, CDR2 YYNGEE. This CDR3 region has 17 residues. The ends lost 3 bases at V and 5 bases at J; junction bases unmatched: 6. The CDR3 is CASSGTSGMDWANVLTF. Written as DNA, the CDR3 is TGTGCCAGCAGCGGGACTAGCGGGATGGACTGGGCCAACGTCCTGACTTTC.

This clone was observed a few times. The chain recombines TRBV7-2 with TRBJ1-1, with 8 positions matching TRBD1. Germline lookup yields CDR1 SGHTA and CDR2 FQGNSA. This CDR3 is 15 amino acids long. J gave up 4 bases and V 2 bases, and 6 bases lay outside the gene matches. For the CDR3, the DNA is TGTGCCAGCAGCTTACAGGGGGCGCGGTTCACTGAAGCTTTCTTT. Translating it yields CASSLQGARFTEAFF.

The CDR3 sequence: CASSFKLAGGETQYF. CDR3 DNA sequence: TGTGCCAGCAGTTTTAAACTAGCGGGTGGGGAGACCCAGTACTTC. The chain carries TRBV27 and TRBJ2-5; 9 bases are shared with TRBD2. The CDR3 extends over 15 amino acids. Germline trimming cut 3 bases from V and 5 bases from J; bases unmatched to any gene: 7. In germline, CDR1 is MNHEY, CDR2 SMNVEV (reference sequence).

The CDR3 sequence is CASSPTQGVREQFF. CDR3 DNA: TGTGCCAGCAGCCCCACTCAGGGGGTTCGTGAGCAGTTCTTC. V usage is TRBV9 and J usage is TRBJ2-1; 7 bases are a match to TRBD1. This CDR3 has 14 residues. The V and J ends lost 4 bases and 9 bases, in that order; junction bases with no gene match: 10. Germline CDR1 is SGDLS and CDR2 is YYNGEE. Drawing the rest from reference TRBV9 and TRBJ2-1, the complete variable domain is DSGVTQTPKHLITATGQRVTLRCSPRSGDLSVYWYQQSLDQGLQFLIQYYNGEERAKGNILERFSAQQFPDLHSELNLSSLELGDSALYFCASSPTQGVREQFFGPGTRLTVL.

The gene calls are TRBV7-9 and TRBJ2-2, with 7 bases aligning to TRBD1. The CDR3 runs 16 residues. The germline gives CDR1 SEHNR, CDR2 FQNEAQ (reference sequence). The J segment lost 4 bases and the V segment lost 5 bases, leaving 10 bases of the junction unmatched. CDR3 bases: TGTGCCAGCAGCGCCCTTAGGGGGCGCGGCACCGGGGAGCTGTTTTTT. This sequence encodes CASSALRGRGTGELFF.

The chain is built from TRBV4-1 and TRBJ1-5; tentative D call: TRBD1 (5 bases). The CDR3 runs 17 residues. With 0 bases removed from V and 0 bases from J, the gap between germline ends came to 12 bases. Per germline, CDR1 MGHRA and CDR2 YSYEKL. The DNA for the CDR3 is TGCGCCAGCAGCCAAGATACCAGGGCTTATAGCAATCAGCCCCAGCATTTT. Translated, it gives CASSQDTRAYSNQPQHF.

The J gene is TRBJ1-1, the V gene TRBV28; 8 positions agree with TRBD1. From germline, CDR1 is MDHEN and CDR2 SYDVKM. V lost 5 bases, J lost 5 bases, and 4 bases stayed unmatched. The CDR3 is 13 amino acids. CDR3 residues: CASSRTGLTEAFF. The CDR3 bases are TGTGCCAGCAGTCGGACAGGGCTGACTGAAGCTTTCTTT.

The CDR3, as DNA: TGTGCCAGCAGCTTAGGGACAGGGGTGGCCACTGAAGCTTTCTTT. This gives the protein CASSLGTGVATEAFF. This chain connects TRBV7-2 to TRBJ1-1; 9 nucleotides agree with TRBD1. The trim removed 1 base at V and 4 bases at J, leaving 4 bases unmatched. The CDR3 runs 15 residues. Germline CDR1 SGHTA, CDR2 FQGNSA.

The chain has TRBV28 and TRBJ1-5; TRBD1 aligns across 9 bases. The V segment lost 4 bases and the J segment 7 bases; nucleotides outside the gene matches: 8. The CDR3 extends over 15 amino acids. Germline values: CDR1 MDHEN, CDR2 SYDVKM. The DNA of the CDR3 is TGTGCCAGCAGTTCACCTGGGACAGGGCAACAGCCCCAGCATTTT. Its translation is CASSSPGTGQQPQHF.

This clone has a handful of counts. The V and J genes are TRBV4-1 and TRBJ2-7, with 11 bases matching TRBD1. V dropped 4 bases and J dropped 2; count of bases not matched to a gene: 4. There are 15 residues in the CDR3. The germline gives CDR1 MGHRA, CDR2 YSYEKL. CDR3 region: CASSPGQGAAYEQYF. CDR3 DNA sequence: TGCGCCAGCAGCCCCGGACAGGGGGCGGCCTACGAGCAGTACTTC.

This chain connects TRBV5-1 to TRBJ1-2; 9 bases are shared with TRBD1. Trimming cost V 1 base and J 7 bases; bases outside gene matches: 8. Germline CDR1 is SGHRS and CDR2 is YFSETQ. CDR3 length: 15 residues. The CDR3 reads CASSLRDRAGPGYTF. CDR3 DNA sequence: TGCGCCAGCAGCTTGCGGGACAGGGCAGGACCTGGCTACACCTTC.

The V and J genes are TRBV11-3 and TRBJ1-1; 9 nucleotides match TRBD1. The CDR3 has 14 amino acids. The germline V gene has CDR1 SGHNT and CDR2 YENEEA. Trimming took 5 bases from V and 5 from J; bases not matched to a gene: 6. Written as DNA, the CDR3 is TGTGCCAGCAGCCCCACAGGGGGCAAAACTGAAGCTTTCTTT. Translation gives CASSPTGGKTEAFF.

This chain connects TRBV6-1 to TRBJ1-2, with 7 bases fitting TRBD1. After removal of 6 bases from V and 0 bases from J, the junction contained 4 bases not matched to a gene. The CDR3 contains 14 residues. Germline CDR1 is MNHNS and CDR2 is SASEGT. The chain's CDR3 is CASSLGTANYGYTF. As DNA, the CDR3 is TGTGCCAGCAGCTTAGGGACAGCTAACTATGGCTACACCTTC.

This clone was seen a few times. The chain carries TRBV7-3 and TRBJ2-7; D is perhaps TRBD2 (5 bases). Germline V gives CDR1 SGHTA, CDR2 FQGTGA. CDR3 size: 14 residues. Trimming took 2 bases from V and 3 from J, leaving 11 bases between them. Here the CDR3 DNA reads TGTGCCAGCAGCTTATACCCCCGGGACTACGAGCAGTACTTC. It specifies CASSLYPRDYEQYF.

This clone was seen a handful of times. The V gene is TRBV15, the J gene TRBJ2-1; no clear D. The germline V gene encodes CDR1 LNHNV and CDR2 YYDKDF (reference sequence). The CDR3 is 16 residues long. Trimming stripped 1 base from V and 0 bases from J, with 10 bases between. The CDR3 DNA follows: TGTGCCACCAGCAGAGCAGGCGCGAGCTCCTACAATGAGCAGTTCTTC. Protein: CATSRAGASSYNEQFF.